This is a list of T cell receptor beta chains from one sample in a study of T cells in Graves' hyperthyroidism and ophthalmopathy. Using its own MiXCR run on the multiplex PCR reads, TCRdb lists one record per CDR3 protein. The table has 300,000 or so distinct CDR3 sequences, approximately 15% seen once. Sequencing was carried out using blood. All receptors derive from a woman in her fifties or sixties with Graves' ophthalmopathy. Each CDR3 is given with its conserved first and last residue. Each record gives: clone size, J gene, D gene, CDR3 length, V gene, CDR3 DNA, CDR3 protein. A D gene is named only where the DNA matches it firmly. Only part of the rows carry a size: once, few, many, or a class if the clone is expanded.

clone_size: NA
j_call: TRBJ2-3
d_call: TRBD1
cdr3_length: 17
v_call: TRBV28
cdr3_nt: TGTGCCAGCAGCACAATAAACAGGGGGCGCGGCACAGATACGCAGTATTTT
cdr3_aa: CASSTINRGRGTDTQYF

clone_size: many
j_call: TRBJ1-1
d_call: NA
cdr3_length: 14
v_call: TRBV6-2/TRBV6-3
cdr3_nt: TGTGCCAGCAGTTACTCGATAGTAGGAACTGAAGCTTTCTTT
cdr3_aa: CASSYSIVGTEAFF

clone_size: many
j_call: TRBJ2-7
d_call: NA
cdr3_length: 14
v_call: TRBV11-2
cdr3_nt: TGTGCCAGCAGCCAGAGACAGGACTCCTACGAGCAGTACTTC
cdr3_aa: CASSQRQDSYEQYF

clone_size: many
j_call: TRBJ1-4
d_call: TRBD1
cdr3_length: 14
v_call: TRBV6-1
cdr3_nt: TGTGCCAGCAGCGGGACAGCCAGCGGTGAAAAACTGTTTTTT
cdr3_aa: CASSGTASGEKLFF

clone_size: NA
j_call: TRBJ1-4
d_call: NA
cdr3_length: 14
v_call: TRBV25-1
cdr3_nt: TGTGCCAGCAGTGATATGTGGCTACGTGAAAAACTGTTTTTT
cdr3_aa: CASSDMWLREKLFF

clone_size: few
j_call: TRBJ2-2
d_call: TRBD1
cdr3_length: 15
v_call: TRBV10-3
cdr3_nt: TGTGCCATTCTACACCGGGACAGGGAAGGCGGGGAGCTGTTTTTT
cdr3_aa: CAILHRDREGGELFF

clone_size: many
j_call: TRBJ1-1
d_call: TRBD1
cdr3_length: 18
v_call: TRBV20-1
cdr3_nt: TGCAGTGCTGGGGGTATATCCGGGACAGGGGCTTTCGACACTGAAGCTTTCTTT
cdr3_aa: CSAGGISGTGAFDTEAFF

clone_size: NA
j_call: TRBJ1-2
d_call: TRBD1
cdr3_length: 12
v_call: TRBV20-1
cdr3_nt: TGCAGTGCTCCGACAGGGACCGGTGGCTACACCTTC
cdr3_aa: CSAPTGTGGYTF

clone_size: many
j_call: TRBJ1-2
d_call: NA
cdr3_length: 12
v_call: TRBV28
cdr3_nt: TGTGCCAGCCACGACAAAACTAGAGGCTACACCTTC
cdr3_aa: CASHDKTRGYTF

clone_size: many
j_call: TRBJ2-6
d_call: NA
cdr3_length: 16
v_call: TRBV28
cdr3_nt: TGTGCCAGCAGTTTACGACCGTACTCTGGGGCCAACGTCCTGACTTTC
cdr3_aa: CASSLRPYSGANVLTF

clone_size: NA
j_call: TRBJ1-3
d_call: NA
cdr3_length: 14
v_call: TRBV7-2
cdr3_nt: TGTGCCAGCAGCCAAGACTACGCTGGAAACACCATATATTTT
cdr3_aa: CASSQDYAGNTIYF

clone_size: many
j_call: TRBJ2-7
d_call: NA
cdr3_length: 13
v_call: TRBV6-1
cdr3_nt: TGTGCCAGCAGTAGCGTGGGAGGATACGAGCAGTACTTC
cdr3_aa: CASSSVGGYEQYF

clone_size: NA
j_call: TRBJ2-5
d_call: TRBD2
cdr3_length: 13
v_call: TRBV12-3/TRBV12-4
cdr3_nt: TGTGCCAGCAGCTACAGAGCGGGGGAGACCCAGTACTTC
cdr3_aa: CASSYRAGETQYF

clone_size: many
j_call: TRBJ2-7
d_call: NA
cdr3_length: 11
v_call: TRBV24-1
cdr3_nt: TGTGCCACCAGTGATTTATACGAGCAGTACTTC
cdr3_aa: CATSDLYEQYF

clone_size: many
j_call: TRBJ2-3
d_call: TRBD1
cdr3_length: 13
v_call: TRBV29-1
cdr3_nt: TGCAGCGTTGATACAGGGGGCACAGATACGCAGTATTTT
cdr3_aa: CSVDTGGTDTQYF

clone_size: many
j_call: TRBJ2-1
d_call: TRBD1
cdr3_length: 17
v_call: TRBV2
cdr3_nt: TGTGCCAGCAGTCTGAGTACCCCCGGGACAGGGTACAATGAGCAGTTCTTC
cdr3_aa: CASSLSTPGTGYNEQFF

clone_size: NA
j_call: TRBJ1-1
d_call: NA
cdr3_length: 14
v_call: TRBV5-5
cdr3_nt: TGTGCCAGCAGCTTGGGTGGTGGGTTAGCAGAAGCTTTCTTT
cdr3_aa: CASSLGGGLAEAFF

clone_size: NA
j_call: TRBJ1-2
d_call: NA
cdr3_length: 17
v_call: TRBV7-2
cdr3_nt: TGTGCCAGCAGCTTAGAGGCCGGGACGAGAGCTAACTATGGCTACACCTTC
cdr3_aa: CASSLEAGTRANYGYTF

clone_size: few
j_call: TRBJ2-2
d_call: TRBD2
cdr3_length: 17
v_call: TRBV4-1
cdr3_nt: TGCGCCAGCAGCCAGAAACCTAGCGGAGCGAACACCGGGGAGCTGTTTTTT
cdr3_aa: CASSQKPSGANTGELFF

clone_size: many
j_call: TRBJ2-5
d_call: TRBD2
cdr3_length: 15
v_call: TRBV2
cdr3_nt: TGTGCCAGCAGTCCCTCGACGGGGGGGCTGGAGACCCAGTACTTC
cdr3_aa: CASSPSTGGLETQYF